This TCR beta chain was retrieved from a study of breast tumors, draining lymph nodes, adjacent tissues. Study-level findings and limits: The lymph node origin of tumor T cells was framed as consistent with a hypothesis, not demonstrated. Data fit most tumor T cells coming from lymph node, expanding in tumor.

In regard to this clonotype: Its antigen remains unknown.

Trimming removed 6 bases at V and 0 bases at J, with 12 bases between. Germline V lookup: CDR1 MNHEY, CDR2 SVGEGT. CDR3 size: 15 residues. Axillary draining lymph nodes of breast cancer patients supplied the node samples. TCRdb passed the multiplex PCR reads through MiXCR, listing each CDR3 protein once. This table has around 290,000 distinct CDR3 sequences, 30% appearing once. The sequenced material came from axillary lymph node tissue. The receptor was derived from a female donor with breast cancer. Some clones in this sample may be carry-over from other donors' samples. The rearrangement links TRBV6-2 or TRBV6-3 to TRBJ1-3; D possibly corresponds to TRBD1 (6 bases). This CDR3 is CASRRQAISGNTIYF. The CDR3 DNA is TGTGCCAGCAGGAGACAGGCGATCTCTGGAAACACCATATATTTT.